This is a list of T cell receptor beta chains from one sample in a study of shared clonotypes between healthy human individuals. The table came from immunoSEQ multiplex PCR; TCRdb's copy has only in-frame clones and leaves some out. The sample carries some 2,000,000 clones, approximately 94% recorded once. The sequencing sample was made of naive CD4+ T cells sorted from blood. The receptors here all came from a man aged 18 to 29 in good health. The CDR3 runs from the conserved cysteine through the conserved F or W. A D gene is named only where the DNA matches it firmly. For some rows the clone size is stated as once, few or many, or as a class when expanded; others skip it.

D: NA
size: NA
V: TRBV5-1
J: TRBJ1-2
DNA: TGCGCCAGCAGCTTGGCGGGGGGCCAGGGCCTGAACTATGGCTACACCTTC
CDR3: CASSLAGGQGLNYGYTF

D: NA
size: NA
V: TRBV18
J: TRBJ2-3
DNA: TGTGCCAGCTCACCGTCCACAGATACGCAGTATTTT
CDR3: CASSPSTDTQYF

D: NA
size: NA
V: TRBV30
J: TRBJ2-2
DNA: TGTGCCTGGAGTTGGCTGGCAGGGGGGGTCGGGGAGCTGTTTTTT
CDR3: CAWSWLAGGVGELFF

D: TRBD2
size: NA
V: TRBV5-1
J: TRBJ2-5
DNA: TGCGCCAGCAGCGTTTCGGGGGGGCCAGAGACCCAGTACTTC
CDR3: CASSVSGGPETQYF

D: NA
size: NA
V: TRBV5-4
J: TRBJ1-6
DNA: TGTGCCAGCAGCTTGGGGGGGATCAGTTCACCCCTCCACTTT
CDR3: CASSLGGISSPLHF

D: NA
size: once
V: TRBV4-3
J: TRBJ2-7
DNA: TGCGCCAGCAGCTTATATTTGGACAGCTCCTACGAGCAGTACTTC
CDR3: CASSLYLDSSYEQYF

D: TRBD2
size: NA
V: TRBV6-5
J: TRBJ2-5
DNA: TGTGCCAGCACGGGGAGGGGAGAGACCCAGTACTTC
CDR3: CASTGRGETQYF

D: NA
size: once
V: TRBV5-1
J: TRBJ2-1
DNA: TGCGCCAGCAGCAGGCAGGGGCTCGGATCCCATGATGAGCAGTTCTTC
CDR3: CASSRQGLGSHDEQFF

D: TRBD2
size: NA
V: TRBV9
J: TRBJ2-4
DNA: TGTGCCAGCAGCGTAGGTTCGAGCGGGAGTCTCGAAGCCAAAAACATTCAGTACTTC
CDR3: CASSVGSSGSLEAKNIQYF

D: TRBD1
size: once
V: TRBV5-4
J: TRBJ2-7
DNA: TGTGCCAGCAGCTTGGCGACAGGGGGCTCCATCACCTACGAGCAGTACTTC
CDR3: CASSLATGGSITYEQYF

D: TRBD1
size: NA
V: TRBV28
J: TRBJ2-7
DNA: TGTGCCATCCCCGGGACAGGCCCCTACGAGCAGTACTTC
CDR3: CAIPGTGPYEQYF

D: NA
size: once
V: TRBV7-2
J: TRBJ1-3
DNA: TGTGCCAGCAGCTTAGACGGGTACAGGGTGGGTGGAAACACCATATATTTT
CDR3: CASSLDGYRVGGNTIYF

D: TRBD1
size: NA
V: TRBV6-1
J: TRBJ1-2
DNA: TGTGCCAGCAGTGAATTCGGGACAGGGCTCAGGGGTGGAGGCTACACCTTC
CDR3: CASSEFGTGLRGGGYTF

D: NA
size: NA
V: TRBV10-3
J: TRBJ2-1
DNA: TGTGCCATCAGTGAGACGGGACTTCTCCACAATGAGCAGTTCTTC
CDR3: CAISETGLLHNEQFF

D: NA
size: NA
V: TRBV11-2
J: TRBJ2-1
DNA: TGTGCCAGCAGCATTGTAGCGGATCTCTACAATGAGCAGTTCTTC
CDR3: CASSIVADLYNEQFF

D: NA
size: NA
V: TRBV2
J: TRBJ2-6
DNA: TGTGCCAGCAGCCCAGGGTTATTTTCTGGGGCCAACGTCCTGACTTTC
CDR3: CASSPGLFSGANVLTF

D: TRBD2
size: NA
V: TRBV6-5
J: TRBJ2-7
DNA: TGTGCCAGCAGACCCACTAGCGGATCAAACTACGAGCAGTACTTC
CDR3: CASRPTSGSNYEQYF

D: NA
size: NA
V: TRBV10-2
J: TRBJ1-4
DNA: TGCGCCAGCAGTGCCACCGGGGCAACTAATGAAAAACTGTTTTTT
CDR3: CASSATGATNEKLFF

D: TRBD1
size: NA
V: TRBV2
J: TRBJ1-5
DNA: TGTGCCAGCAGCCTTACAGGGGGCAATCAGCCCCAGCATTTT
CDR3: CASSLTGGNQPQHF

D: NA
size: NA
V: TRBV2
J: TRBJ1-2
DNA: TGTGCCAGCCCTGAACTACCCTATGGCTACACCTTC
CDR3: CASPELPYGYTF

D: NA
size: NA
V: TRBV19
J: TRBJ2-2
DNA: TGTGCCAGTAGTATGGGGGATTGGGAGCTGTTTTTT
CDR3: CASSMGDWELFF

D: TRBD2
size: NA
V: TRBV7-9
J: TRBJ2-7
DNA: TGTGCCAGCAGCTTAAGCGGGGGGATCGACGAGCAGTACTTC
CDR3: CASSLSGGIDEQYF

D: NA
size: NA
V: TRBV9
J: TRBJ1-5
DNA: TGTGCCAGCAGCGTAGAAGGGAATAGCAATCAGCCCCAGCATTTT
CDR3: CASSVEGNSNQPQHF

D: NA
size: NA
V: TRBV19
J: TRBJ1-1
DNA: TGTGCCAGTAGTTCCAGGGACCTTGAAGCTTTCTTT
CDR3: CASSSRDLEAFF

D: TRBD1
size: few
V: TRBV5-1
J: TRBJ1-6
DNA: TGCGCCAGCAGCTTGCCGACAGGGAATAATTCACCCCTCCACTTT
CDR3: CASSLPTGNNSPLHF

D: NA
size: NA
V: TRBV18
J: TRBJ2-1
DNA: TGTGCCAGCTCACCCAGCGCCGATGAGCAGTTCTTC
CDR3: CASSPSADEQFF

D: TRBD1
size: NA
V: TRBV9
J: TRBJ2-7
DNA: TGTGCCAGCAGCGAAACCGACAGGGTCTCCTACGAGCAGTACTTC
CDR3: CASSETDRVSYEQYF